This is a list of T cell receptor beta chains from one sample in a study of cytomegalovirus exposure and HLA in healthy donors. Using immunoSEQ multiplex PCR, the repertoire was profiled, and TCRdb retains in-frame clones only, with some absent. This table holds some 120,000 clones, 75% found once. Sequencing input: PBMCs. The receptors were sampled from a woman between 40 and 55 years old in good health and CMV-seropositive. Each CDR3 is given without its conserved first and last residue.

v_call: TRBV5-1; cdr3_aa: ASSLETVGHNEQF
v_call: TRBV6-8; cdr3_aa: ASTVPPPQGGNEQY
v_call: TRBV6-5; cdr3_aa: ASFGGGLYEQY
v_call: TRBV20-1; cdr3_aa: SARWERGYT
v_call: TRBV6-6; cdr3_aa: ASTWQGFHEQY
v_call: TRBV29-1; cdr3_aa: SVEGSGYTGELF
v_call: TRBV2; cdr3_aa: ASRARQGDPYGYT
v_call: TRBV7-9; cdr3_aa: ASSLGGRYEQY
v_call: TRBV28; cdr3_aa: ASSLAGAGAYEQY
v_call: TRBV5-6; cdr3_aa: ASSLGRTVSYEQY
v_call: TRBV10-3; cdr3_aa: AIWAGTVFATEAF
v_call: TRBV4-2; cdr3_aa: ASSQRGGNEQF
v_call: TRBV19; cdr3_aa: ASIPDRGGNTIY
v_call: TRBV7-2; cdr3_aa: ASSLVVQGHTEAF
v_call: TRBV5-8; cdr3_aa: ASRFGLAGLEQY
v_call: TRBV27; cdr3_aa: ASSLSPNYGYT
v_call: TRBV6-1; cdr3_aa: ASSEAVRGGTDTQY
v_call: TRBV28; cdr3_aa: ASSLIGTPRSYEQY
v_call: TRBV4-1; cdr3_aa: ASSQSSPSTDTQY
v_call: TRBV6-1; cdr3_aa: ASSVQSGTGLNTEAF
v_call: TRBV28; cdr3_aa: ASSSRQMTEAF
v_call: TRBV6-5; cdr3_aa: ASEVAGLTEAF
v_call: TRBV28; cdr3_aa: ASSLSRGGTEAF
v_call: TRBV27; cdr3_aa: ASSRWGAGGQGPQETQY
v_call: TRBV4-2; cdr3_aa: ASSQASGRQQSVEQY
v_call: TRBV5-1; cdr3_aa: ASSLAGGSGNTIY
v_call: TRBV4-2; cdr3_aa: ASSQPASGVYSGANVLT
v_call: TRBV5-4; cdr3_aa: ASSLEVREAGTQY
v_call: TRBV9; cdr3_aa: ASSTQGAGEQY
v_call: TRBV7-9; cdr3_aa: ASSHPRQIAGELF
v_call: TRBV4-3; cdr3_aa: ASSQDQRVGQIVRT
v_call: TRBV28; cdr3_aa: ASSWDPRTSGLNEQF
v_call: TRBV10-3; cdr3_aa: AISERSPGNQPQH
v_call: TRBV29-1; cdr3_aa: SVEFSSGLAGTSEQF
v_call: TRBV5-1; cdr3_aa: ASSPGTGKSPLH
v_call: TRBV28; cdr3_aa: ASRPGERQGASGQF
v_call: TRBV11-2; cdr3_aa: ASSLGGQNGYT
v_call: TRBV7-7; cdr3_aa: ASSFDSQETQY
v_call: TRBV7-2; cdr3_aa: ASSSQGGAAYGYT
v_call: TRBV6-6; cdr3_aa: ASSPGVGAERDTQY
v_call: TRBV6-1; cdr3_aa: ASTRWESYEQY
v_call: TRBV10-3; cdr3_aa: AISESTVGRPSSYNEQF
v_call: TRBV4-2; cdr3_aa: ASSLPGQSNYGYT
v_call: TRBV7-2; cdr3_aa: ATSRPTEAF
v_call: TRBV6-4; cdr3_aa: ASSDPRDQPQH
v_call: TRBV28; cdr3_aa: ASRTTGGVGGYT
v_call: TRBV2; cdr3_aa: ASAGGLGNQPQH
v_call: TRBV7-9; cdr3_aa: ASSSSVGGETQY
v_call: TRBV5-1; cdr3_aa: ASSLAGRGSTDTQY
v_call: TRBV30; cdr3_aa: AWSGGLAENEQF
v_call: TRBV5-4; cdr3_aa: ASTKLQGNEQF
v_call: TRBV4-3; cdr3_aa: ASSQSVTSAVNTGELF
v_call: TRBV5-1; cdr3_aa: ASSREGSGGPLPLQY
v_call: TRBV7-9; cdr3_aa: ASSLGQATNEKLF
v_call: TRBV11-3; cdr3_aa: ASSSRDRGHGTDTQY
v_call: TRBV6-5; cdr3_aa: ASSYYGQQNTEAF